The 26 T cell receptor beta chains in this list originate from one sample, sequenced in a study of shared clonotypes between healthy human individuals. Naivety among CD8 cells was defined by CD45RO negativity and positive CCR7 selection, thereby excluding terminally differentiated effector memory CD45RA+ cells. Produced via immunoSEQ multiplex PCR; TCRdb's table is partial and in-frame only. The top ten clones hold 1.5% to 2% of a sample with roughly 2,000,000 clones, 85% to 95% of them seen once. The sequencing input was naive CD8+ T cells from PBMCs. These receptors were taken from a man between 18 and 29 years old in good health. Some clones in this sample may be carry-over from other donors' samples.

This clone was detected only once. This rearrangement joins TRBV7-9 to TRBJ2-2; D unclear. Deletions cut 1 base from V and 6 bases from J, with 9 bases between. Germline loops: CDR1 SEHNR, CDR2 FQNEAQ (reference sequence). The CDR3 consists of 14 residues. The DNA of the CDR3 is TGTGCCAGCAGCTTAGTAAGCACAGCCGGGGAGCTGTTTTTT. Translating it yields CASSLVSTAGELFF.

The CDR3 sequence is CASSLSTGVEAFF. CDR3 DNA: TGTGCCAGCAGCTTGTCGACAGGGGTTGAAGCTTTCTTT. The rearrangement uses TRBV5-5 and TRBJ1-1; 8 bases match TRBD1. Trimming removed 1 base from V and 7 bases from J; junction bases left unmatched: 3. The CDR3 runs to 13 residues. Germline V gene sequence: CDR1 SGHKS, CDR2 YYEKEE (reference sequence).

The gene calls are TRBV27 and TRBJ2-1; D is possibly TRBD2 (6 bases). CDR3 length equals 16 residues. Germline CDR1 and CDR2: MNHEY and SMNVEV (reference sequence). The ends were cut back, 5 bases at V and 4 bases at J, with 18 bases in the middle. This CDR3 is CASSPSPTGVYNEQFF. In DNA form, the CDR3 reads TGTGCCAGCAGTCCCTCCCCAACGGGAGTTTACAATGAGCAGTTCTTC.

This clone has a single count. CDR3 in amino acids: CASSPRGGLTAEQYF. The CDR3 DNA reads TGTGCCAGCAGCCCCCGGGGGGGACTGACGGCCGAGCAGTACTTC. The chain joins TRBV9 to TRBJ2-7, with 8 positions matching TRBD2. With 4 bases clipped from V and 6 bases from J, the junction kept 12 bases outside the gene matches. Germline CDR1 is SGDLS and CDR2 is YYNGEE. CDR3 length: 15 amino acids.

This chain links TRBV7-9 with TRBJ1-4, with TRBD1 matching over 8 bases. Germline V lookup: CDR1 SEHNR, CDR2 FQNEAQ (reference sequence). The CDR3 is 17 residues long. The junction had 6 bases not matched to a gene; V was cut back by 1 base and J by 2 bases. Written as DNA, the CDR3 is TGTGCCAGCAGCTTAGAAGCAGGGGGCGGCACTAATGAAAAACTGTTTTTT. It is translated as CASSLEAGGGTNEKLFF. Full variable domain (remainder filled in from reference TRBV7-9 and TRBJ1-4): DTGVSQNPRHKITKRGQNVTFRCDPISEHNRLYWYRQTLGQGPEFLTYFQNEAQLEKSRLLSDRFSAERPKGSFSTLEIQRTEQGDSAMYLCASSLEAGGGTNEKLFFGSGTQLSVL.

The chain joins TRBV12-5 to TRBJ2-3, with D possibly being TRBD1 (5 bases). The germline V and J ends were trimmed by 1 base and 4 bases, with 6 bases remaining between them. The CDR3 loop spans 13 amino acids. The germline CDR1 and CDR2 sequences are LGHNT and FRNRAP. CDR3 nucleotides: TGTGCTAGTGGTTTGGAGGGGTCAGATACGCAGTATTTT. Protein product: CASGLEGSDTQYF.

Concerning this clone: Other DNA sequences from this sample encode an identical CDR3 as well. This chain connects TRBV29-1 to TRBJ1-1, with D maybe TRBD1 (5 bases). CDR3 length equals 12 residues. CDR1 and CDR2 from the germline V gene are SQVTM and ANQGSEA. With 5 bases removed from V and 5 bases from J, the gap between germline ends came to 12 bases. CDR3 DNA: TGCAGCGTTCTGGGGGGTGGGACTGAAGCTTTCTTT. Translating gives CSVLGGGTEAFF.

The CDR3 DNA follows: TGCGCCAGCAGCTACCCTAACCTAGCGGGCTCCTACAATGAGCAGTTCTTC. This encodes CASSYPNLAGSYNEQFF. V usage is TRBV5-1 and J usage is TRBJ2-1; 8 bases are a match to TRBD2. Germline trimming cut 3 bases from V and 0 bases from J; bases unmatched to any gene: 8. The CDR3 is 17 residues long. Germline V lookup: CDR1 SGHRS, CDR2 YFSETQ.

This chain uses TRBV29-1 with TRBJ1-2; possibly TRBD1 for D (5 bases). Trimming removed 7 bases at V and 2 bases at J, with 11 bases between. The CDR3 loop spans 12 amino acids. Germline V lookup: CDR1 SQVTM, CDR2 ANQGSEA. CDR3: CSAITGNYGYTF. The CDR3 bases are TGCAGCGCCATTACAGGAAACTATGGCTACACCTTC. Supplemented by reference TRBV29-1 and TRBJ1-2, the full variable domain reads SAVISQKPSRDICQRGTSLTIQCQVDSQVTMMFWYRQQPGQSLTLIATANQGSEATYESGFVIDKFPISRPNLTFSTLTVSNMSPEDSSIYLCSAITGNYGYTFGSGTRLTVV.

The chain combines TRBV7-6 with TRBJ2-5; 9 bases are shared with TRBD2. The CDR3 is made up of 19 amino acids. CDR1 SGHVS and CDR2 FNYEAQ come from the germline V gene. V was clipped by 4 bases and J by 4 bases; unmatched bases: 19. The CDR3 region has the DNA TGTGCCAGCAGCTCGGGACCATATCACGAGCGGGAGGACGGAGAGACCCAGTACTTC. The encoded protein is CASSSGPYHEREDGETQYF.

To note about this clone: The sample contains more than one DNA sequence encoding this CDR3. The chain recombines TRBV7-3 with TRBJ2-1, with 11 nucleotides matching TRBD2. CDR1 and CDR2 from the germline V gene are SGHTA and FQGTGA. Trimming at V came to 5 bases and at J to 7 bases, leaving 7 bases not matched to a gene. The CDR3 spans 15 residues. This CDR3 reads CASSPLAGGVNEQFF. CDR3 nucleotide sequence: TGTGCCAGCAGCCCCTTAGCGGGAGGGGTTAATGAGCAGTTCTTC.

The rearrangement links TRBV4-1 to TRBJ2-7; D ambiguous. The CDR3 consists of 14 residues. Germline V lookup: CDR1 MGHRA, CDR2 YSYEKL. Trimming stripped 3 bases from V and 2 bases from J, with 11 bases between. The CDR3 DNA sequence: TGCGCCAGCAGCCACTCGGGCGTCACCTACGAGCAGTACTTC. Protein: CASSHSGVTYEQYF.

Comment on this clone: Additional DNA sequences in this sample encode the identical CDR3. DNA for the CDR3: TGTGCCAGCAGCTCTAGCTCCTACGAGCAGTACTTC. It specifies CASSSSSYEQYF. The chain couples TRBV7-2 to TRBJ2-7; no reliable D call. The CDR3 spans 12 residues. Germline CDR1 and CDR2: SGHTA and FQGNSA. Trimming stripped 4 bases from V and 0 bases from J, with 4 bases between.

V usage is TRBV4-1 and J usage is TRBJ1-3; TRBD1 might be the D (5 bases). Looked up from germline, CDR1 is MGHRA and CDR2 is YSYEKL. The CDR3 consists of 14 residues. With 1 base removed from V and 7 bases from J, the gap between germline ends came to 11 bases. The CDR3 region is CASSQVGGLNTIYF. In DNA, the CDR3 is TGCGCCAGCAGCCAAGTTGGGGGACTGAACACCATATATTTT.

With regard to this clone: The same CDR3 also results from other DNA sequences found in this sample. The chain has TRBV27 and TRBJ2-7; 9 bases agree with TRBD1. Germline loops: CDR1 MNHEY, CDR2 SMNVEV (reference sequence). This CDR3 has 13 amino acids. Unmatched junction bases numbered 2, after V lost 4 bases and J lost 4 bases. The CDR3 protein is CASSWGQGYEQYF. The CDR3 DNA reads as TGTGCCAGCAGTTGGGGACAGGGATACGAGCAGTACTTC.

This rearrangement joins TRBV5-5 to TRBJ2-7, with D uncertain. CDR1 is SGHKS and CDR2 is YYEKEE in the germline V gene (reference sequence). Trimming removed 6 bases from V and 2 bases from J, with 15 bases in between. This CDR3 is 14 amino acids long. The CDR3, as DNA: TGTGCCAGCATCTCCGATGAGCCACCCTACGAGCAGTACTTC. Its protein is CASISDEPPYEQYF.

The gene calls are TRBV19 and TRBJ2-1; possible D gene TRBD2, 6 bases. The CDR3 loop spans 13 amino acids. From germline, CDR1 is LNHDA and CDR2 SQIVND (reference sequence). V was pared by 5 bases and J by 6 bases, with 11 bases between. The CDR3 reads CASSGMGGNEQFF. The CDR3 bases are TGTGCCAGTAGTGGTATGGGGGGCAATGAGCAGTTCTTC.

Worth noting for this clone: The sample has other DNA sequences that encode this CDR3 too. This rearrangement joins TRBV27 to TRBJ1-1; D unclear. The germline V gene has CDR1 MNHEY and CDR2 SMNVEV (reference sequence). The CDR3 totals 13 residues. Trimming took 3 bases from V and 0 from J, leaving 5 bases between them. In DNA, the CDR3 is TGTGCCAGCAGTTTGTCCATGAACACTGAAGCTTTCTTT. Encoded protein: CASSLSMNTEAFF.

V and J are TRBV29-1 and TRBJ2-7; D perhaps matches TRBD2 (5 bases). Trimming stripped 4 bases from V and 3 bases from J, with 10 bases between. Germline V CDR1 and CDR2: SQVTM, ANQGSEA. The CDR3 covers 12 residues. This CDR3 reads CSVGGMDYEQYF. The DNA for the CDR3 is TGCAGCGTTGGAGGGATGGACTACGAGCAGTACTTC.

As regards this clone: This CDR3 is also generated by other DNA sequences in the sample. The chain carries TRBV27 and TRBJ2-7; no clear D. The CDR3 loop spans 13 amino acids. CDR1 and CDR2 (germline): MNHEY, SMNVEV (reference sequence). V lost 4 bases and J lost 0, with 7 bases in between. The CDR3 DNA sequence: TGTGCCAGCAGTTCCGGCGACTCCTACGAGCAGTACTTC. This gives the protein CASSSGDSYEQYF.

The V and J genes are TRBV5-6 and TRBJ2-2; TRBD1 might be the D (6 bases). The CDR3 length is 16 residues. CDR1 and CDR2 (germline): SGHDT, YYEEEE. Trimming left V 4 bases short and J 6 bases short, with 19 bases between. DNA for the CDR3: TGTGCCAGCAGCCGTAGACAGGAATCTAGGGCCGGGGAGCTGTTTTTT. Its protein is CASSRRQESRAGELFF.

V and J are TRBV2 and TRBJ1-5, with no clear D. This CDR3 is built from 15 residues. From germline, CDR1 is SNHLY and CDR2 FYNNEI. V was cut by 3 bases and J by 0 bases, with 9 bases left in between. Here the CDR3 reads CASSDNGYSNQPQHF. The CDR3 coding sequence is TGTGCCAGCAGTGATAACGGTTATAGCAATCAGCCCCAGCATTTT. Full variable domain (rest looked up from reference TRBV2 and TRBJ1-5): EPEVTQTPSHQVTQMGQEVILRCVPISNHLYFYWYRQILGQKVEFLVSFYNNEISEKSEIFDDQFSVERPDGSNFTLKIRSTKLEDSAMYFCASSDNGYSNQPQHFGDGTRLSIL.

CDR3 bases: TGTGCCAGCAGCCTGGTAACGGGACTCTACAATGAGCAGTTCTTC. Protein product: CASSLVTGLYNEQFF. The chain joins TRBV7-8 to TRBJ2-1, with D possibly being TRBD2 (6 bases). The ends were cut back, 5 bases at V and 3 bases at J, with 14 bases in the middle. Germline V gives CDR1 SGHVS, CDR2 FQNEAQ. This CDR3 spans 15 amino acids.

This CDR3 reads CASSPRGGNEQFF. CDR3 in DNA: TGTGCCAGTAGTCCGAGAGGGGGGAATGAGCAGTTCTTC. The chain recombines TRBV19 with TRBJ2-1; either TRBD1 or TRBD2 may supply D (6 bases each). Deletions cut 5 bases from V and 7 bases from J, with 12 bases between. Germline values: CDR1 LNHDA, CDR2 SQIVND (reference sequence). The CDR3 length is 13 residues.

The chain is built from TRBV7-9 and TRBJ2-3; 8 bases match TRBD1. The CDR3 has 15 residues. Germline V lookup: CDR1 SEHNR, CDR2 FQNEAQ (reference sequence). Losses at the gene ends were 1 base for V and 3 bases for J; bases not matched to a gene: 3. The CDR3: CASSLERTGTDTQYF. CDR3 in DNA: TGTGCCAGCAGCTTAGAGCGGACAGGGACAGATACGCAGTATTTT.

This chain uses TRBV28 with TRBJ2-1; maybe TRBD2 (6 bases). The CDR3 totals 16 residues. With 3 bases removed from V and 9 bases from J, the gap between germline ends came to 21 bases. Per the germline V gene, CDR1 is MDHEN and CDR2 is SYDVKM. The CDR3 DNA is TGTGCCAGCAGTTTCCATACTAGGCGGGGTGAGGGTGAGCAGTTCTTC. Its translation is CASSFHTRRGEGEQFF.